This T cell receptor (beta chain) was recorded in a study of blood T cell repertoires in COVID-19. Produced via immunoSEQ multiplex PCR; TCRdb's table is partial and in-frame only. The table includes approximately 300,000 clones, about 85% detected once. The CDR3 runs to 14 residues. The germline CDR1 and CDR2 sequences are MNHEY and SMNVEV (reference sequence). Trimming shortened V by 1 base and J by 4 bases, and 8 bases separated the two germline ends. This rearrangement joins TRBV27 to TRBJ2-1; possibly TRBD1 for D (5 bases). The sequenced material came from PBMCs or T cells enriched from blood (not recorded which). This clonotype originated in a woman aged 25 to 45 who had recovered from COVID-19. CDR3 sequence reads: CASSLWTKYNEQFF. CDR3 sequence (DNA): TGTGCCAGCAGTTTATGGACAAAGTACAATGAGCAGTTCTTC.